These 9 T cell receptor beta chains came from one sample sequenced in a study of post-analysis software for immune sequencing data. Findings of the study overall: Roughly 5 TRBV segments occurring more often in patients than controls included TRBV5-6, TRBV5-1 and TRBV20-1.

Their antigen targets remain unknown. Tagging with unique molecular identifiers was a feature of the TCR beta cDNA libraries. TCRdb independently ran MiXCR on the PCR reads; one entry per CDR3 protein. The sample records a few hundred thousand distinct CDR3 sequences, 30% to 40% being singletons. Sequences were obtained from blood. The receptors derive from a girl under 18 with multiple sclerosis.

The CDR3 nucleotides are TGCGCCAGCAGCTCGACCCCTAGCGGGGGCACAGATACGCAGTATTTT. Translating gives CASSSTPSGGTDTQYF. The rearrangement uses TRBV5-1 and TRBJ2-3, with 9 bases lining up with TRBD2. The CDR3 is 16 amino acids. After removal of 3 bases from V and 1 base from J, the junction contained 6 bases not matched to a gene. Germline values: CDR1 SGHRS, CDR2 YFSETQ.

This clonotype has a handful of counts. The chain combines TRBV5-1 with TRBJ1-2; possibly TRBD1 for D (5 bases). CDR1 is SGHRS, CDR2 YFSETQ, per germline. This CDR3 has 16 amino acids. The V gene lost 4 bases and the J gene lost 2 bases, with 18 bases spanning the gap. The CDR3 DNA follows: TGCGCCAGCAGCGGGATAGGGGCGGAATCGAACTATGGCTACACCTTC. This codes for CASSGIGAESNYGYTF.

This clonotype was seen a handful of times. The rearrangement links TRBV20-1 to TRBJ2-3; TRBD2 agrees at 9 bases. V dropped 3 bases and J dropped 6; count of bases not matched to a gene: 10. CDR1 is DFQATT, CDR2 SNEGSKA, per germline (reference sequence). The CDR3 is 15 residues long. The CDR3 DNA reads TGCAGTGCTAGGGCTAGCGGGGAGGTGGAGGATACGCAGTATTTT. Its protein is CSARASGEVEDTQYF.

There are many counts of this clonotype. The CDR3 sequence is CASSQRTSGDGTDTQYF. The CDR3 DNA is TGCGCCAGCAGCCAACGGACTAGCGGAGACGGCACAGATACGCAGTATTTT. V is TRBV4-1 and J is TRBJ2-3, with TRBD2 matching over 10 bases. Germline CDR1 reads MGHRA; CDR2 reads YSYEKL. The CDR3 sequence is 17 residues long. Trimming took 2 bases from V and 1 from J; bases not matched to a gene: 6.

The chain employs TRBV12-3 or TRBV12-4 and TRBJ1-6; D is undetermined. This CDR3 comprises 16 residues. Trimming stripped 6 bases from V and 0 bases from J, with 12 bases between. This chain's CDR3 is CASREGPSSYNSPLHF. The CDR3 DNA follows: TGTGCCAGCAGGGAAGGTCCCAGCTCCTATAATTCACCCCTCCACTTT.

This chain uses TRBV7-8 with TRBJ2-1; D unclear. The CDR3 sequence is 16 residues long. Germline CDR1 SGHVS, CDR2 FQNEAQ. With 2 bases removed from V and 0 bases from J, the gap between germline ends came to 11 bases. The CDR3 region has the DNA TGTGCCAGCAGCTTACCGGGCCTGAGCTCCTACAATGAGCAGTTCTTC. Translation: CASSLPGLSSYNEQFF.

This clonotype was seen only a few times. The chain links TRBV7-6 to TRBJ1-2; TRBD1 might be the D (6 bases). The V gene lost 5 bases and the J gene lost 6 bases, with 22 bases spanning the gap. Germline-derived CDR1 and CDR2 are SGHVS and FNYEAQ. The CDR3 contains 16 residues. For the CDR3, the DNA is TGTGCCAGCAGCCCCACAGGGTTCGGAGGAGCGGATGGCTACACCTTC. Protein: CASSPTGFGGADGYTF.

This clonotype was observed at least ten times. The chain links TRBV15 to TRBJ2-5, with D perhaps matching TRBD2 (5 bases). The CDR3 has 16 residues. V gave up 1 base and J gave up 1 base, with 13 bases separating them. CDR1 LNHNV and CDR2 YYDKDF come from the germline V gene (reference sequence). Written as DNA, the CDR3 is TGTGCCACCAGCAGAGCCCGGGGATGGGGCCAAGAGACCCAGTACTTC. It yields the protein CATSRARGWGQETQYF.

This clonotype was recorded many times. This chain joins TRBV5-1 and TRBJ2-1, with 8 bases aligning to TRBD1. The trim removed 6 bases at V and 7 bases at J, leaving 9 bases unmatched. CDR3 size: 14 residues. Germline CDR1 reads SGHRS; CDR2 reads YFSETQ. The CDR3 region has the DNA TGCGCCAGCAACGGACAGGGCGTCGGAAATGAGCAGTTCTTC. It yields the protein CASNGQGVGNEQFF. Full variable domain (remainder filled in from reference TRBV5-1 and TRBJ2-1): KAGVTQTPRYLIKTRGQQVTLSCSPISGHRSVSWYQQTPGQGLQFLFEYFSETQRNKGNFPGRFSGRQFSNSRSEMNVSTLELGDSALYLCASNGQGVGNEQFFGPGTRLTVL.